The 21 T cell receptor beta chains listed next were all sequenced from one sample in a study of regulatory T cells in long-lasting Graves disease. Relying on iRepertoire HTBI primers and Arm-PCR of CDR3 regions, the team built TCR beta libraries. TCRdb independently ran MiXCR on the multiplex PCR reads; one entry per CDR3 protein. The sample consists of approximately 380,000 distinct CDR3 sequences, less than 25% of them appearing once. Time point here: persistent/refractory GD, antithyroid drugs over 5 years with positive TRAb. RNA isolated from PBMCs was used to make the TCR library. The starting material was peripheral blood mononuclear cells (PBMCs), obtained when the disease was refractory, from a patient treated with antithyroid drugs. Every receptor here comes from a female donor with Graves disease.

This clonotype was seen at least ten times. The chain has TRBV3-1 and TRBJ2-5; 8 bases align to TRBD1. Per germline, CDR1 LGHDT and CDR2 YNNKEL (reference sequence). V was pared by 0 bases and J by 5 bases, with 8 bases of the junction left unmatched. The CDR3 has 16 residues. The CDR3 coding sequence is TGTGCCAGCAGCCAAGATCCCAGGGGGCTTAGGGAGACCCAGTACTTC. Its translation is CASSQDPRGLRETQYF.

The table lists this clonotype with a few counts. The chain has TRBV20-1 and TRBJ2-7, with a possible D match to TRBD1 (5 bases). This CDR3 comprises 11 residues. The germline V gene encodes CDR1 DFQATT and CDR2 SNEGSKA (reference sequence). The V end was cut by 5 bases, the J end by 5 bases, with 10 bases between. The CDR3 DNA sequence: TGCAGTGCTTCTTCGACAGACGAGCAGTACTTC. It encodes CSASSTDEQYF.

A note on this clonotype: Germline and junction disagree at one end, which may indicate a read error. The chain carries TRBV20-1 and TRBJ2-7; 11 nucleotides line up with TRBD2. From germline, CDR1 is DFQATT and CDR2 SNEGSKA (reference sequence). CDR3 length: 18 amino acids. DNA of the CDR3: TGCAGTGCTAGGGGGTTTGCTAGCGGGAGGTTGGGCTCCCACGAGCAGTACTTC. Translated, it gives CSARGFASGRLGSHEQYF.

This clonotype was recorded many times. The V gene is TRBV29-1, the J gene TRBJ2-5, with unresolved D. Germline CDR1 and CDR2: SQVTM and ANQGSEA. The CDR3 consists of 11 residues. Deletions cut 7 bases from V and 5 bases from J, with 11 bases between. The CDR3 DNA reads TGCAGCGCGCGACTGTTGGAGACCCAGTACTTC. This codes for CSARLLETQYF.

In this sample, this clonotype turned up many times. This sequence joins TRBV6-1 and TRBJ1-1; D gene uncertain. Trimming took off 0 bases at V and 5 bases at J, with 13 bases between the two ends. In germline, CDR1 is MNHNS, CDR2 SASEGT. The CDR3 is 15 amino acids. The CDR3 coding sequence is TGTGCCAGCAGTGAAGCTGTGGGAATAGCTACTGAAGCTTTCTTT. As protein: CASSEAVGIATEAFF.

Worth noting for this clonotype: This may arise from a read error, as a much more abundant clone is one base away. The V gene is TRBV7-2, the J gene TRBJ2-5; TRBD2 matches 12 bases. Per germline, CDR1 SGHTA and CDR2 FQGNSA. The V gene end was trimmed by 2 bases and the J gene end by 4 bases; junction bases not matched to a gene: 14. The CDR3 covers 19 residues. The CDR3 DNA is TGTGCCAGCAGCTTACAGAGCACTAGCGGGAGGTGTCGGGGAGAGACCCAGTACTTC. Residues: CASSLQSTSGRCRGETQYF.

At least ten counts were recorded for this clonotype. This chain uses TRBV30 with TRBJ2-7; possible D gene TRBD1, 5 bases. The V gene's germline CDR1 is GTSNPN and CDR2 SVGIG (reference sequence). Trimming cost V 2 bases and J 5 bases, with 10 bases left between them. The length of the CDR3 is 12 residues. The CDR3 spells CAWSTTTDEQYF. The DNA for the CDR3 is TGTGCCTGGAGTACTACGACAGACGAGCAGTACTTC.

This clonotype was detected ten times or more. The chain couples TRBV5-1 to TRBJ2-7; D may be TRBD1 (5 bases). V lost 1 base, J lost 3 bases, and 11 bases lay in between. Germline CDR1 is SGHRS and CDR2 is YFSETQ. The CDR3 consists of 14 residues. The CDR3 spells CASSLRGKSYEQYF. The CDR3 DNA is TGCGCCAGCAGCTTGAGGGGAAAGAGCTACGAGCAGTACTTC.

This clonotype was detected many times. The rearrangement joins TRBV28 to TRBJ1-1; perhaps TRBD1 as D (5 bases). V dropped 8 bases and J dropped 4 bases, with 17 bases sitting between them. Per the germline V gene, CDR1 is MDHEN and CDR2 is SYDVKM. This CDR3 spans 14 amino acids. CDR3 residues: CASALPPGGTEAFF. The CDR3 coding sequence is TGTGCCAGCGCCCTACCCCCGGGGGGCACTGAAGCTTTCTTT.

This clonotype was counted at least ten times. J is TRBJ2-2 and V is TRBV10-3; 11 bases agree with TRBD2. This CDR3 region has 17 residues. V trimming: 1 base; J trimming: 1 base; junction bases outside the gene matches: 2. CDR1 is ENHRY and CDR2 is SYGVKD in the germline V gene. CDR3 in DNA: TGTGCCATCAGTGAGTTAGGGACTAGCGGGAACACCGGGGAGCTGTTTTTT. This translates into CAISELGTSGNTGELFF.

There are many counts of this clonotype. The chain combines TRBV2 with TRBJ2-7; 12 bases match TRBD2. CDR3 length equals 15 residues. Germline V gene lookup returns CDR1 SNHLY and CDR2 FYNNEI. V dropped 6 bases and J dropped 0; count of bases not matched to a gene: 3. The CDR3: CASRRTSGVSYEQYF. For the CDR3, the DNA is TGTGCCAGCAGGAGGACTAGCGGGGTCTCCTACGAGCAGTACTTC.

The chain recombines TRBV28 with TRBJ2-1; 9 bases are shared with TRBD2. The CDR3 runs 18 residues. J was trimmed by 0 bases and V by 2 bases; bases with no gene match: 8. Germline-derived CDR1 and CDR2 are MDHEN and SYDVKM. CDR3 loop: CASSLRLAGPSSYNEQFF. The CDR3 DNA follows: TGTGCCAGCAGTTTACGGCTAGCGGGGCCGAGCTCCTACAATGAGCAGTTCTTC.

This clonotype was counted ten times or more. This chain uses TRBV12-3 or TRBV12-4 with TRBJ1-1; D perhaps matches TRBD1 (5 bases). V gave up 5 bases and J gave up 4 bases, with 14 bases separating them. CDR3 length equals 14 residues. DNA for the CDR3: TGTGCCAGCAGTGTATATATGGGGGGCACTGAAGCTTTCTTT. This encodes CASSVYMGGTEAFF.

This clonotype showed up many times. The chain is built from TRBV2 and TRBJ1-3; no clear D. V lost 3 bases to trimming and J lost 8 bases, with 17 bases between them. This CDR3 spans 15 amino acids. CDR1 is SNHLY and CDR2 is FYNNEI in the germline V gene. CDR3 nucleotides: TGTGCCAGCAGTGACCTAGGAGGGCCAGAGGACACCATATATTTT. It yields the protein CASSDLGGPEDTIYF. Variable domain in full (rest from reference TRBV2 and TRBJ1-3): EPEVTQTPSHQVTQMGQEVILRCVPISNHLYFYWYRQILGQKVEFLVSFYNNEISEKSEIFDDQFSVERPDGSNFTLKIRSTKLEDSAMYFCASSDLGGPEDTIYFGEGSWLTVV.

This clonotype came up a few times. The V and J genes are TRBV4-1 and TRBJ1-1; no definite D call. V lost 0 bases and J 10 bases, leaving 15 bases between the germline ends. The CDR3 is 14 residues long. The germline V gene encodes CDR1 MGHRA and CDR2 YSYEKL. CDR3 sequence reads: CASSQDRQPLRAFF. The CDR3 nucleotides read TGCGCCAGCAGCCAAGATCGCCAGCCCCTGAGAGCTTTCTTT.

In its sample, this clonotype was seen a few times. V and J are TRBV24-1 and TRBJ1-1; D ambiguous. CDR3 size: 12 residues. The V gene lost 3 bases and the J gene lost 11 bases, with 12 bases spanning the gap. Germline V gene data show CDR1 as KGHDR and CDR2 as SFDVKD. CDR3 in DNA: TGTGCCACCAGTGATGGACTCCGTCGGGCTTTCTTT. It is translated as CATSDGLRRAFF.

In this sample, this clonotype turned up a few times. This chain connects TRBV20-1 to TRBJ1-4, with TRBD1 identical over 10 bases. This CDR3 spans 15 amino acids. Germline CDR1 is DFQATT and CDR2 is SNEGSKA (reference sequence). J was trimmed by 5 bases and V by 5 bases; bases with no gene match: 8. This chain's CDR3 is CSASAGQGFNEKLFF. The CDR3, as DNA: TGCAGTGCTTCTGCGGGACAGGGGTTCAATGAAAAACTGTTTTTT.

The V gene is TRBV6-1, the J gene TRBJ2-1; perhaps TRBD2 as D (7 bases). V gave up 5 bases and J gave up 7 bases, with 21 bases separating them. Per germline, CDR1 MNHNS and CDR2 SASEGT. The CDR3 has 16 amino acids. The CDR3 region has the DNA TGTGCCAGCAGTCAACTGGGGGGGGGGCTAGTGAATGAGCAGTTCTTC. Amino acid sequence: CASSQLGGGLVNEQFF.

The rearrangement joins TRBV4-1 to TRBJ2-7; 8 bases match TRBD2. The germline V gene encodes CDR1 MGHRA and CDR2 YSYEKL. There are 14 residues in the CDR3. V lost 2 bases to trimming and J lost 5 bases; unmatched junction nucleotides: 5. CDR3 bases: TGCGCCAGCAGCCAAAACCCCGGGGGGGACGAGCAGTACTTC. Translating gives CASSQNPGGDEQYF.

Only a few counts were recorded for this clonotype. The chain uses TRBV5-1 and TRBJ1-1, with D unresolved. The V gene lost 5 bases and the J gene lost 5 bases, with 19 bases spanning the gap. The CDR3 is 15 amino acids. Germline V gene sequence: CDR1 SGHRS, CDR2 YFSETQ. The CDR3 sequence: CASSKDGLSGTEAFF. As DNA, the CDR3 is TGCGCCAGCAGTAAGGACGGGCTAAGTGGGACTGAAGCTTTCTTT. The entire variable domain, with the rest obtained from reference TRBV5-1 and TRBJ1-1, is as follows: KAGVTQTPRYLIKTRGQQVTLSCSPISGHRSVSWYQQTPGQGLQFLFEYFSETQRNKGNFPGRFSGRQFSNSRSEMNVSTLELGDSALYLCASSKDGLSGTEAFFGQGTRLTVV.

This clonotype has ten or more counts. The V call is TRBV28, the J call TRBJ2-7, with TRBD1 identical over 7 bases. After removal of 3 bases from V and 4 bases from J, the junction contained 9 bases not matched to a gene. Per germline, CDR1 MDHEN and CDR2 SYDVKM. This CDR3 spans 15 amino acids. For the CDR3, the DNA is TGTGCCAGCAGTTTGACCGGGACAGTACCTTACGAGCAGTACTTC. It codes for CASSLTGTVPYEQYF.